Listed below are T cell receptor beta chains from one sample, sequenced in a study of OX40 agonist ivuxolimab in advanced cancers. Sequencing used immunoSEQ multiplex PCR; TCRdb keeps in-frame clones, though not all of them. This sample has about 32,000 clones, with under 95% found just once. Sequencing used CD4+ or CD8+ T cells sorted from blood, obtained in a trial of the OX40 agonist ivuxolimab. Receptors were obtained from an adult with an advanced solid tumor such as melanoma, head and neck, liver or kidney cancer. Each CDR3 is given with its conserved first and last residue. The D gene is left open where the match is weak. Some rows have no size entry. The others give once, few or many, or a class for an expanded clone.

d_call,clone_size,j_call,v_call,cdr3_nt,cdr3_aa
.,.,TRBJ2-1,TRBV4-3,TGCGCCAGCAGCCAAGAAGGGACTAGGGGGCTGGATGAGCAGTTCTTC,CASSQEGTRGLDEQFF
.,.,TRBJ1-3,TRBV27,TGTGCCAGCAGTTTTAAGGGGCGCATGGGAAACACCATATATTTT,CASSFKGRMGNTIYF
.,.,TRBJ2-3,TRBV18,TGTGCCAGCTCACCACCGATCACAGATACGCAGTATTTT,CASSPPITDTQYF
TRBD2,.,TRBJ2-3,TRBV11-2,TGTGCCAGCAGCTTCCAGGCGGGGGGGTGGTCAGATACGCAGTATTTT,CASSFQAGGWSDTQYF
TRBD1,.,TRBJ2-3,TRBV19,TGTGCCAGTAGTATAGGGACAGGGGGAGCAGATACGCAGTATTTT,CASSIGTGGADTQYF
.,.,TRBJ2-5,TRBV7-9,TGTGCCAGCAGTCCCGTTCGGGGGATCCAAGAGACCCAGTACTTC,CASSPVRGIQETQYF
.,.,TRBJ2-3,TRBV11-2,TGTGCCAGCAGCTTATTAGGGGGTTGGACAGATACGCAGTATTTT,CASSLLGGWTDTQYF
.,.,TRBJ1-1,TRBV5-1,TGCGCCAGCAGCTTGGAGGGGGTCTTGAACACTGAAGCTTTCTTT,CASSLEGVLNTEAFF
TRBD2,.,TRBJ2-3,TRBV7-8,TGTGCATCTAGCGGGAGAGCCACAGATACGCAGTATTTT,CASSGRATDTQYF
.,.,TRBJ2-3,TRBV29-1,TGCAGCGTTCAGGGAACGACAGATACGCAGTATTTT,CSVQGTTDTQYF
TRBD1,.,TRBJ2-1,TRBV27,TGTGCCAGCAGTCCCCAGGCGGGACAGGGCCGATTTCGGGGGAATGAGCAGTTCTTC,CASSPQAGQGRFRGNEQFF
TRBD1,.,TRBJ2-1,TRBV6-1,TGTGCCAGCAGTGAAAACAGGGGCCGATCCTACAATGAGCAGTTCTTC,CASSENRGRSYNEQFF
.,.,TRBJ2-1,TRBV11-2,TGTGCCAGCAGCAGCAGGAGTTCCCACCCTTACGAGCAGTTCTTC,CASSSRSSHPYEQFF
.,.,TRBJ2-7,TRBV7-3,TGTGCCAGCAGCTTATCCCAGACTAGCTACGAGCAGTACTTC,CASSLSQTSYEQYF
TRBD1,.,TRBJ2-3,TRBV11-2,TGTGCCAGCAGCTCAGGACAGGGGGAGATTCAGGATACGCAGTATTTT,CASSSGQGEIQDTQYF
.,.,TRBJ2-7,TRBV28,TGTGCCAGCAGTTTGAGGCTCCAATCCCCAACCTACGAGCAGTACTTC,CASSLRLQSPTYEQYF
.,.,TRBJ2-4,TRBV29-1,TGCAGCGTTGAAGATCCTAAATCCCTTAAAAACATTCAGTACTTC,CSVEDPKSLKNIQYF
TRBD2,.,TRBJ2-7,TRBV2,TGTGCCAGCAGTGAGACCGGGACTAGTCGCCACGAGCAGTACTTC,CASSETGTSRHEQYF
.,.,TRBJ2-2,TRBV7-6,TGTGCCAGCAGCTTAGAATGGGCAGGGCATGGGGAGCTGTTTTTT,CASSLEWAGHGELFF
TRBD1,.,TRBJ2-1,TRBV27,TGTGCCAGCAGTTCCTCACAGGGGGAAATAGGCAATGAGCAGTTCTTC,CASSSSQGEIGNEQFF
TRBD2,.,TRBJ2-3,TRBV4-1,TGCGCCAGCAGCCAAAGCCCAGGAGGACTAGCGGGCGACACAGATACGCAGTATTTT,CASSQSPGGLAGDTDTQYF
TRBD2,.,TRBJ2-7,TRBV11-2,TGTGCCAGCAGCTCCCCGACGGGAGGGCCGGGTGAGCAGTACTTC,CASSSPTGGPGEQYF
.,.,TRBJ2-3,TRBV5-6,TGTGCCAGCAGCTTTTTGAGGGACAGCACAGATACGCAGTATTTT,CASSFLRDSTDTQYF
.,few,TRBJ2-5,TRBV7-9,TGTGCCAGCAGCGCATACAGGGAGGCAGAGACCCAGTACTTC,CASSAYREAETQYF
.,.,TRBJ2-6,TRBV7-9,TGTGCCAGCAGCTACGACAGACGCTCTGGGGCCAACGTCCTGACTTTC,CASSYDRRSGANVLTF
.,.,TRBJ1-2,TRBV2,TGTGCCAGCAAATCAGGCTACACCTTC,CASKSGYTF
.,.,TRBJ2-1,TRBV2,TGTGCCAGCAGTGGAGGAGGTAACCATTTCAACCATGAGCAGTTCTTC,CASSGGGNHFNHEQFF
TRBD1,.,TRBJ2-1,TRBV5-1,TGCGCCAGCAGCTTTAGGGGGACAGGCTCCTACAATGAGCAGTTCTTC,CASSFRGTGSYNEQFF
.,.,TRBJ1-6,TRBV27,TGTGCCAGCAGTTTAGGCGGGGGCTATAACTTTTCACCCCTCCACTTT,CASSLGGGYNFSPLHF
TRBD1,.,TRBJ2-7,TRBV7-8,TGTGCCAGCAGCTTAGATCGGGACAGGGGCACCTACGAGCAGTACTTC,CASSLDRDRGTYEQYF
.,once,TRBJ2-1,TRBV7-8,TGTGCCAGCAGCTTATTACGGGGGGCCGATGAGCAGTTCTTC,CASSLLRGADEQFF
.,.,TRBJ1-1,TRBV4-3,TGCGCCAGCAGCCAAGACCCCTACTCATCGGGTACTGAAGCTTTCTTT,CASSQDPYSSGTEAFF
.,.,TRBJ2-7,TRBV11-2,TGTGCCAGCAGCCCCACGGGACCCTACTACGAGCAGTACTTC,CASSPTGPYYEQYF
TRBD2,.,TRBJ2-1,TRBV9,TGTGCCACGCGACTAGCGGGGGCCTACAATGAGCAGTTCTTC,CATRLAGAYNEQFF
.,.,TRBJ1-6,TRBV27,TGTGCCAGCAGTCTGACGCCTTCCGGGACAATGAGCTCCTATAATTCACCCCTCCACTTT,CASSLTPSGTMSSYNSPLHF
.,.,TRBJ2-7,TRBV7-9,TGTGCCAGCAGCTTAGGTATTCAGGACTACGAGCAGTACTTC,CASSLGIQDYEQYF
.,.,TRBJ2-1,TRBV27,TGTGCCAGCAGAGGAGGCTACAATGAGCAGTTCTTC,CASRGGYNEQFF
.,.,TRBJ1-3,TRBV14,TGTGCCAGCAGCCAATTCACAGGATACTCTGGAAACACCATATATTTT,CASSQFTGYSGNTIYF
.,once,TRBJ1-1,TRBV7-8,TGTGCCAGCAGCTCACAGGGCCCGAACACTGAAGCTTTCTTT,CASSSQGPNTEAFF
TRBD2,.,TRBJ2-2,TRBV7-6,TGTGCCAGCAGCTGGGCGGGGGGCGGTGGCACCGGGGAGCTGTTTTTT,CASSWAGGGGTGELFF
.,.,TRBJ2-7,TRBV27,TGTGCCAGCAGTCCCAGCTCCTACGAGCAGTACTTC,CASSPSSYEQYF
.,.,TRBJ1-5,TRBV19,TGTGCCAGTAGTATAAGTCCTAGCAATCAGCCCCAGCATTTT,CASSISPSNQPQHF
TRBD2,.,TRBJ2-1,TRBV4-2,TGTGCCAGCAGCCAGCCCCCGGGGGGGGGCCGGAATGAGCAGTTCTTC,CASSQPPGGGRNEQFF
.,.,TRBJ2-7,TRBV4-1,TGCGCCAGCAGCCAAATAAGTACGGTGGCCCTCTACGAGCAGTACTTC,CASSQISTVALYEQYF
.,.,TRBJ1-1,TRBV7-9,TGTGCCAGCAGCTCCCTAGGGGGATCAAGGACTGAAGCTTTCTTT,CASSSLGGSRTEAFF
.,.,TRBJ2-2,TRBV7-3,TGTGCCAGCAGCTTAACCGCGGGACCCGGGGAGCTGTTTTTT,CASSLTAGPGELFF
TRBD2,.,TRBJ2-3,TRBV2,TGTGCCAGCGGGCTAGCGGGGTCAGATACGCAGTATTTT,CASGLAGSDTQYF
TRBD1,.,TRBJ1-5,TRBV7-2,TGTGCCAGCAGCTTGGGTGAGACAGGGATTAGCAATCAGCCCCAGCATTTT,CASSLGETGISNQPQHF
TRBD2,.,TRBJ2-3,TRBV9,TGTGCCAGCAACGGACTAGCGGGAGCGGGCACAGATACGCAGTATTTT,CASNGLAGAGTDTQYF
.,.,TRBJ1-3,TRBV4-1,TGCGCCAGCAGCCGCTCGGGACGGCGGTCAGGAAACACCATATATTTT,CASSRSGRRSGNTIYF
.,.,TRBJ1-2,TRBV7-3,TGTGCCAGCAGCCTTGACGGGGGCAGCTATGGCTACACCTTC,CASSLDGGSYGYTF
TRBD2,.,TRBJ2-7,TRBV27,TGTGCCAGCAGTTCAGGGACTAGCGGGAGGCGGGAGCAGTACTTC,CASSSGTSGRREQYF
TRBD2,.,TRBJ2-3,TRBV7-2,TGTGCCAGCAGCCAAGGACTAGCGGGAGGGATCCGTGGCACAGATACGCAGTATTTT,CASSQGLAGGIRGTDTQYF
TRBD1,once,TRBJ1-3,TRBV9,TGTGCCAGCAGCGTAGACAGGGGGCCTGGAAACACCATATATTTT,CASSVDRGPGNTIYF
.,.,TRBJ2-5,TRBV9,TGTGCCAGCAGCGTGGCTTGGGGGCAGGAGACCCAGTACTTC,CASSVAWGQETQYF
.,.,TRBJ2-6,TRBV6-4,TGTGCCAGCAGTGAAGTATCTGGGGCCAACGTCCTGACTTTC,CASSEVSGANVLTF